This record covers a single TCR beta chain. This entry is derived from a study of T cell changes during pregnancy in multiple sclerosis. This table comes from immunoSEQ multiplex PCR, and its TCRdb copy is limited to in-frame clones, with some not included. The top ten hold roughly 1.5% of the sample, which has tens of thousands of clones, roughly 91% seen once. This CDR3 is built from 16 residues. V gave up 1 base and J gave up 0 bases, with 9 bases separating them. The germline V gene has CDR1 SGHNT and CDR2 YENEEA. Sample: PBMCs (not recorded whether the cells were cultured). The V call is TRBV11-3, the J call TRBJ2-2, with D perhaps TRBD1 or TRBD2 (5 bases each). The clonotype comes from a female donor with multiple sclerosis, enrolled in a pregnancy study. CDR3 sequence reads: CASSLAGTANTGELFF. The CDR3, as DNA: TGTGCCAGCAGCTTAGCGGGGACGGCGAACACCGGGGAGCTGTTTTTT.